Following are 27 T cell receptor beta chains from one sample sequenced in a study of T cells in Graves' hyperthyroidism and ophthalmopathy. Authors of the study amplified TCR beta CDR3 regions from RNA transcripts. RT-PCR in the first round (using the HTBI primer set) targeted the TCR CDR3. TCRdb used MiXCR to reprocess the multiplex PCR reads, holding one entry per CDR3 protein. Here the sample spans approximately 400,000 distinct CDR3 sequences, about 16% being singletons. Sequencing was carried out using blood. The source is a woman in her thirties with Graves' hyperthyroidism.

This clonotype was detected only a few times. This chain links TRBV2 with TRBJ2-3, with 7 bases lining up with TRBD1. The CDR3 sequence is 14 residues long. The germline V gene has CDR1 SNHLY and CDR2 FYNNEI. V dropped 7 bases and J dropped 3; count of bases not matched to a gene: 7. The CDR3 nucleotides are TGTGCCAGCACCCAGGGGGTTGGGACAGATACGCAGTATTTT. Translated, it gives CASTQGVGTDTQYF.

This clonotype was observed a handful of times. The V gene is TRBV5-5, the J gene TRBJ2-1; D is tentatively TRBD1 or TRBD2 (5 bases each). Germline lookup yields CDR1 SGHKS and CDR2 YYEKEE (reference sequence). With 4 bases removed from V and 8 bases from J, the gap between germline ends came to 19 bases. The length of the CDR3 is 15 residues. Here the CDR3 reads CASSKRRGVSDEQFF. The CDR3 bases are TGTGCCAGCAGCAAGCGTAGAGGGGTAAGCGATGAGCAGTTCTTC.

This clonotype has just one count. The junction shows a germline mismatch at one end, possibly a read error. The chain uses TRBV11-2 and TRBJ1-5; 9 positions match TRBD1. The CDR3 consists of 17 residues. Germline V gene sequence: CDR1 SGHAT, CDR2 FQNNGV. CDR3 DNA sequence: TGTGCCGGCAGCGGCGGGACAGGGTATCATAGCAATCAGCCCCAGCATTTT. Protein product: CAGSGGTGYHSNQPQHF.

This clonotype was detected only a few times. The chain is built from TRBV4-2 and TRBJ2-1; 11 positions match TRBD2. This CDR3 region has 17 residues. V trimming: 0 bases; J trimming: 4 bases; junction bases outside the gene matches: 5. CDR1 LGHNA and CDR2 YNFKEQ come from the germline V gene. The CDR3 here is CASSQDGSGRDYNEQFF. The CDR3 nucleotides are TGTGCCAGCAGCCAAGACGGTAGCGGGAGGGATTACAATGAGCAGTTCTTC.

This clonotype appeared a few times. The chain carries TRBV7-2 and TRBJ2-1, with unresolved D. The CDR3 covers 17 residues. The V end was cut by 1 base, the J end by 0 bases, with 13 bases between. The germline gives CDR1 SGHTA, CDR2 FQGNSA. The CDR3 reads CASSLEERPSSYNEQFF. The CDR3 region has the DNA TGTGCCAGCAGCTTAGAGGAGCGCCCGAGCTCCTACAATGAGCAGTTCTTC.

This clonotype appeared a few times. The CDR3 nucleotides are TGCAGTGCCCATACTAGCGGGAGGGCCTACGAGCAGTACTTC. The encoded protein is CSAHTSGRAYEQYF. The genes are TRBV20-1 and TRBJ2-7, with TRBD2 matching 13 bases. V lost 6 bases and J lost 2; bases outside the gene matches: 4. The CDR3 has 14 residues. The germline gives CDR1 DFQATT, CDR2 SNEGSKA (reference sequence).

This clonotype has only a few counts. V usage is TRBV7-9 and J usage is TRBJ2-2; 9 bases agree with TRBD2. The CDR3 runs 15 residues. Trimming cost V 2 bases and J 5 bases; bases outside gene matches: 3. The V gene's germline CDR1 is SEHNR and CDR2 FQNEAQ (reference sequence). The DNA of the CDR3 is TGTGCCAGCAGCTTAAGGCGGGAGGGAACCGGGGAGCTGTTTTTT. Protein: CASSLRREGTGELFF. Full variable domain (missing parts from reference TRBV7-9 and TRBJ2-2): DTGVSQNPRHKITKRGQNVTFRCDPISEHNRLYWYRQTLGQGPEFLTYFQNEAQLEKSRLLSDRFSAERPKGSFSTLEIQRTEQGDSAMYLCASSLRREGTGELFFGEGSRLTVL.

This rearrangement joins TRBV20-1 to TRBJ1-1, with 9 bases aligning to TRBD1. With V trimmed by 5 bases and J by 4 bases, 8 bases remained unmatched. The CDR3 loop spans 14 amino acids. Per germline, CDR1 DFQATT and CDR2 SNEGSKA (reference sequence). The CDR3 sequence is CSASLQGARTEAFF. The CDR3 DNA reads TGCAGTGCTTCGTTACAGGGGGCGCGCACTGAAGCTTTCTTT.

At least ten counts were recorded for this clonotype. V is TRBV20-1 and J is TRBJ1-1; no clear D gene. Between the trimmed V and J ends, which lost 1 base and 0 bases, there was a span of 6 bases. Germline V CDR1 and CDR2: DFQATT, SNEGSKA (reference sequence). The CDR3 length is 13 residues. The CDR3 nucleotides read TGCAGTGCTAGAGGACGGTTGAACACTGAAGCTTTCTTT. It codes for CSARGRLNTEAFF.

V and J are TRBV4-1 and TRBJ1-6; no clear D. Germline lookup yields CDR1 MGHRA and CDR2 YSYEKL. The V end lost 1 base, the J end lost 7 bases, and 5 bases lay between the germline ends. CDR3 size: 13 residues. The CDR3 bases are TGCGCCAGCAGCCAAGTAGAAAATTCACCCCTCCACTTT. This codes for CASSQVENSPLHF.

The rearrangement links TRBV6-1 to TRBJ1-6; D ambiguous. V was trimmed by 5 bases and J by 8 bases, leaving 16 bases between them. This CDR3 is 15 amino acids long. Per the germline V gene, CDR1 is MNHNS and CDR2 is SASEGT. Here the CDR3 reads CASSYFDPPDSPLHF. The CDR3 coding sequence is TGTGCCAGCAGTTATTTTGACCCGCCGGATTCACCCCTCCACTTT.

This clonotype was seen more than once but under ten times. This chain links TRBV7-2 with TRBJ1-2; D uncertain. V was cut by 7 bases and J by 4 bases, with 16 bases left in between. The CDR3 runs to 14 residues. Germline values: CDR1 SGHTA, CDR2 FQGNSA. The CDR3 nucleotides read TGTGCCAGCAACCCCGGCGGAGCTCTCTATGGCTACACCTTC. Translating it yields CASNPGGALYGYTF.

The chain uses TRBV6-1 and TRBJ2-5; the D gene could be TRBD1 or TRBD2 (6 bases each). The CDR3 sequence is 13 residues long. Per germline, CDR1 MNHNS and CDR2 SASEGT. V lost 6 bases and J 5 bases, leaving 13 bases between the germline ends. The CDR3 DNA reads TGTGCCAGCAGATTCGGAGGGGGGGAGACCCAGTACTTC. Translating it yields CASRFGGGETQYF.

Ten or more counts support this clonotype. V usage is TRBV3-1 and J usage is TRBJ1-2; D remains unclear. From germline, CDR1 is LGHDT and CDR2 YNNKEL (reference sequence). The CDR3 runs to 11 residues. V gave up 3 bases and J gave up 5 bases, with 4 bases separating them. CDR3 in amino acids: CASSQGYGYTF. The CDR3 DNA follows: TGTGCCAGCAGCCAGGGGTATGGCTACACCTTC.

This clonotype was detected ten times or more. V usage is TRBV2 and J usage is TRBJ2-3; 8 nucleotides line up with TRBD2. Germline V gives CDR1 SNHLY, CDR2 FYNNEI. CDR3 length: 16 amino acids. The V gene end was trimmed by 8 bases and the J gene end by 2 bases; junction bases not matched to a gene: 12. This CDR3 is CASQRGNGAYTDTQYF. In DNA, the CDR3 is TGTGCCAGCCAGCGGGGGAACGGGGCGTACACAGATACGCAGTATTTT.

This clonotype came up many times. This sequence joins TRBV7-9 and TRBJ2-1; 7 nucleotides match TRBD1. Germline-derived CDR1 and CDR2 are SEHNR and FQNEAQ (reference sequence). CDR3 length: 15 residues. The trim removed 3 bases at V and 7 bases at J, leaving 9 bases unmatched. CDR3 bases: TGTGCCAGCAGCTTTATCGAGACAGGGCGGAATGAGCAGTTCTTC. Amino acids: CASSFIETGRNEQFF.

This sequence joins TRBV29-1 and TRBJ2-2, with unresolved D. Trimming removed 1 base from V and 1 base from J, with 7 bases in between. Germline V lookup: CDR1 SQVTM, CDR2 ANQGSEA. CDR3 length equals 14 residues. This chain's CDR3 is CSVEVLRNTGELFF. The CDR3 DNA reads as TGCAGCGTTGAAGTCTTAAGGAACACCGGGGAGCTGTTTTTT.

This clonotype was detected many times. The rearrangement links TRBV30 to TRBJ1-3, with D perhaps TRBD1 (5 bases). Deletions cut 3 bases from V and 4 bases from J, with 13 bases between. This CDR3 spans 14 amino acids. Germline assignment: CDR1 GTSNPN and CDR2 SVGIG (reference sequence). The CDR3 spells CAWRPAGYGNTIYF. Here the CDR3 DNA reads TGTGCCTGGAGACCCGCAGGGTACGGAAACACCATATATTTT. The full variable domain, in which reference TRBV30 and TRBJ1-3 provide the parts outside the CDR3, is SQTIHQWPATLVQPVGSPLSLECTVEGTSNPNLYWYRQAAGRGLQLLFYSVGIGQISSEVPQNLSASRPQDRQFILSSKKLLLSDSGFYLCAWRPAGYGNTIYFGEGSWLTVV.

A few counts support this clonotype. Mismatch with germline at one junction end may stem from a read error. The rearrangement uses TRBV5-1 and TRBJ2-3; no definite D call. Germline values: CDR1 SGHRS, CDR2 YFSETQ. CDR3 length: 16 residues. CDR3 loop: CASSLEAWISTDTQYF. CDR3 in DNA: TGTGCCAGCAGCTTAGAAGCGTGGATTAGCACAGATACGCAGTATTTT.

This rearrangement joins TRBV28 to TRBJ2-3; 12 positions match TRBD2. The CDR3 runs 18 residues. Germline loops: CDR1 MDHEN, CDR2 SYDVKM. Losses at the gene ends were 7 bases for V and 3 bases for J; bases not matched to a gene: 14. CDR3 in DNA: TGTGCCAGCATCCTCCCCCGGTCCGGGACTAGCGGGACAGATACGCAGTATTTT. Translation gives CASILPRSGTSGTDTQYF. The full variable domain, its missing parts supplied by reference TRBV28 and TRBJ2-3, is DVKVTQSSRYLVKRTGEKVFLECVQDMDHENMFWYRQDPGLGLRLIYFSYDVKMKEKGDIPEGYSVSREKKERFSLILESASTNQTSMYLCASILPRSGTSGTDTQYFGPGTRLTVL.

This clonotype was seen only a few times. The chain combines TRBV10-1 with TRBJ1-6; 8 bases map to TRBD1. Germline-derived CDR1 and CDR2 are WNHNN and SYGVQD (reference sequence). Trimming cost V 2 bases and J 9 bases; bases outside gene matches: 3. The CDR3 contains 14 residues. CDR3 protein: CASSERTGTSPLHF. DNA of the CDR3: TGCGCCAGCAGTGAGAGGACAGGGACTTCACCCCTCCACTTT.

A few counts support this clonotype. For the CDR3, the DNA is TGTGCCAGCAGTTACTCTGGGGCTAGCGGGATCAATGAGCAGTTCTTC. Protein product: CASSYSGASGINEQFF. The chain employs TRBV6-2 or TRBV6-3 and TRBJ2-1, with 9 positions matching TRBD2. The CDR3 extends over 16 amino acids. Germline assignment: CDR1 MNHEY and CDR2 SVGEGT. The V segment lost 0 bases and the J segment 6 bases; nucleotides outside the gene matches: 6.

This clonotype was found many times. The chain has TRBV27 and TRBJ2-3; the D gene could be TRBD1 or TRBD2 (5 bases each). The CDR3 is 13 amino acids. CDR1 and CDR2 (germline): MNHEY, SMNVEV (reference sequence). Trimming cost V 5 bases and J 6 bases, with 12 bases left between them. The CDR3 spells CASSPSWDDTQYF. The CDR3, as DNA: TGTGCCAGCAGTCCGTCGTGGGACGATACGCAGTATTTT.

This clonotype showed up many times. The chain employs TRBV2 and TRBJ1-2, with D perhaps matching TRBD1 (6 bases). CDR1 and CDR2 from the germline V gene are SNHLY and FYNNEI. With 2 bases removed from V and 1 base from J, the gap between germline ends came to 11 bases. This CDR3 comprises 15 residues. The CDR3 DNA reads as TGTGCCAGCAGTGAAAGGCAGGGGAGTAACTATGGCTACACCTTC. This encodes CASSERQGSNYGYTF.

At least ten counts were recorded for this clonotype. The chain has TRBV5-1 and TRBJ1-3; D is possibly TRBD1 (5 bases). Germline V gives CDR1 SGHRS, CDR2 YFSETQ. CDR3 length equals 15 residues. The germline V and J ends were trimmed by 4 bases and 0 bases, with 11 bases remaining between them. In nucleotides, the CDR3 is TGCGCCAGCAGCCGGGACGGAAGCTCTGGAAACACCATATATTTT. It specifies CASSRDGSSGNTIYF.

This clonotype was recorded at least ten times. The V gene is TRBV11-2, the J gene TRBJ1-2; D unclear. Germline V gene data show CDR1 as SGHAT and CDR2 as FQNNGV. The CDR3 is 15 amino acids. The V gene lost 1 base and the J gene lost 1 base, with 10 bases spanning the gap. The CDR3 reads CASSLVGRLNYGYTF. Here the CDR3 DNA reads TGTGCCAGCAGCTTAGTAGGCAGGCTTAACTATGGCTACACCTTC.

This clonotype was seen at least ten times. The chain combines TRBV20-1 with TRBJ2-3, with 8 bases identical to TRBD2. Germline V lookup: CDR1 DFQATT, CDR2 SNEGSKA (reference sequence). V lost 6 bases, J lost 5 bases, and 13 bases stayed unmatched. The CDR3 runs to 15 residues. CDR3 bases: TGCAGTGCAATCCCACTAGCGGCAGCTGGAGATACGCAGTATTTT. Residues: CSAIPLAAAGDTQYF.